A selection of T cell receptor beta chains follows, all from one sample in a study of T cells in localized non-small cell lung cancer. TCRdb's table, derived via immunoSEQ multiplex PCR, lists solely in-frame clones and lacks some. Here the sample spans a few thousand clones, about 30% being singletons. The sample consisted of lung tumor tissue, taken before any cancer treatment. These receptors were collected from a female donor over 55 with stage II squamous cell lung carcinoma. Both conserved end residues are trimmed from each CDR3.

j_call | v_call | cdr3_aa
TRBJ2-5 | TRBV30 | AWSPDRVETQY
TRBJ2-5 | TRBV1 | ASEGGEETQY
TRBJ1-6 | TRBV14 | ASSHPRGFSNSPLH
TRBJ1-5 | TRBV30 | AWSVEGLQPQH
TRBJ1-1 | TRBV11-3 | ASRRLQRYTEAF
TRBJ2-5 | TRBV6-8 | ASSYHSGAGETQY
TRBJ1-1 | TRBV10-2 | ASSDLRGNTEAF
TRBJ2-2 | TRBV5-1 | ASSPALGIPGELF
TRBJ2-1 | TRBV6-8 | ASSYSPVAGGNEQF
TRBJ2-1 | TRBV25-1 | ASGDRANEQF
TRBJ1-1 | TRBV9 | ASLQGATEAF
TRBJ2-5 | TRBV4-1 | ASSQAGRETQY
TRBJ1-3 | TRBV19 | ASESASGNTIY
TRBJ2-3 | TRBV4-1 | ASSPPSTDTQY
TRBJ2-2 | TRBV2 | ASALGGNTGELF
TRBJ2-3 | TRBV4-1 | ASSQDWVLGLGFGDTQY
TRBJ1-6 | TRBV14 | ASSQDPGGGHSPLH
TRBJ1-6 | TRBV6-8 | ASSGDEGSPLH
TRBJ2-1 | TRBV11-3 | ASRPTPGQGAYNEQF
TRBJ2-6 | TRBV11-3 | ASSLNVGAIRANVLT
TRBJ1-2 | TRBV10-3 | AISEATANYGYT
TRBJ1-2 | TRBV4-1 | ASSQQTGGSYGYT
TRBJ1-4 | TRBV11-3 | ASTRTGPNEKLF
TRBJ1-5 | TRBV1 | ASSQDWVGQPQH
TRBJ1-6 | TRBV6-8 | ASSLRGQNSPLH
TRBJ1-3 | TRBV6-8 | ASSASVSAGNTIY
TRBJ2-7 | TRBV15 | ATSRVGTAFSYEQY
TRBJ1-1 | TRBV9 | ASSVDPRNTEAF
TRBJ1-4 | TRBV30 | AWNGQGVNEKLF
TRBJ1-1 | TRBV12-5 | ASTSKPGTINTEAF
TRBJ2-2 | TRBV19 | ASSPRTGRAGELF
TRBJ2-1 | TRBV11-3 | ASSRYPLYNEQF
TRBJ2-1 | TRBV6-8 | ASNKNRGSYNEQF
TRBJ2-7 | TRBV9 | ASGGQGIGAEQY
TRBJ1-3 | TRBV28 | ASRTAGNTIY
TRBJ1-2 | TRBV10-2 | ATADRGPAVPYGYT
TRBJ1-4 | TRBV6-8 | ASTRGGGTNEKLF
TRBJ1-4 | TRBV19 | ASRRRGDNEKLF
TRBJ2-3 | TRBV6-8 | ASARTADRDTQY
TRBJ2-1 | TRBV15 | ATSRASGVRDEQF
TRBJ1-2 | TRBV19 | ASRTGGGYT
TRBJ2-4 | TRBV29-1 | SVEEGGNIQY
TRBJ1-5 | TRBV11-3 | ASSLGDGGNQPQH
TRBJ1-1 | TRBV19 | ASIPDRGTEAF
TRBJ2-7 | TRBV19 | ASSIDRAEGEQY
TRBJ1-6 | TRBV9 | ASRPGQGNSPLH
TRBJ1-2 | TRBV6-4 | ASSYSGQGGRANYGYT
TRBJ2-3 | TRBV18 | ASSPRPGSDTQY
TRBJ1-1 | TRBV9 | ASSPSQGTAF
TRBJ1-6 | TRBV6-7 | ASMIGNSPLH
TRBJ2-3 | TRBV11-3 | ASSLGPSTDTQY
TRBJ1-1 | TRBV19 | ASWPGGGGTEAF
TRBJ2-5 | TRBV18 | ASSPIRRDAETQY
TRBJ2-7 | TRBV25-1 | ASSEGQGRREQY
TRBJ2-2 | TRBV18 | ASSPGGQGATGELF